This TCR beta chain was captured by sequencing in a study of blood T cell repertoires in COVID-19. Study details: The United States, Italy and Spain supplied acute and convalescent COVID-19 samples.

Assay used: immunoSEQ multiplex PCR; TCRdb lists only in-frame clones, some missing. This sample has over 150,000 clones, with roughly 90% found just once. The sample taken for sequencing was peripheral blood. The clonotype originates from a woman aged 55 to 70 who had recovered from COVID-19.

The CDR3 here is CASSNDRLNTEAFF. DNA for the CDR3: TGTGCCAGCAGTAACGACAGGTTGAACACTGAAGCTTTCTTT. J is TRBJ1-1 and V is TRBV11-1; TRBD1 is a possible D gene (6 bases). V gave up 6 bases and J gave up 0 bases, with 11 bases separating them. CDR3 length: 14 amino acids. Germline V gene sequence: CDR1 SGHAT, CDR2 FQDESV (reference sequence). Complete variable domain (other parts from reference TRBV11-1 and TRBJ1-1): EAEVAQSPRYKITEKSQAVAFWCDPISGHATLYWYRQILGQGPELLVQFQDESVVDDSQLPKDRFSAERLKGVDSTLKIQPAELGDSAMYLCASSNDRLNTEAFFGQGTRLTVV.